This TCR beta chain was recorded in a study of T cell responses to AZD1222 COVID-19 vaccine. In the case of this clone: The antigen remains unidentified.

The repertoire was sequenced with immunoSEQ multiplex PCR; TCRdb's copy has only in-frame clones and lacks some. Of about 94,000 clones listed, 70% to 90% are singletons. General study points: Spike was spanned by vaccine-associated CD4 TCRs, with dominance at 160-218 and 743-854. Recipients of two AZD1222 doses showed rising Spike-specific TCR breadth and depth. It was only a handful of AZD1222 recipients who were seropositive at baseline. Clonal diversity was possibly underestimated; the donors were predominantly white British and more often female.

Trimming stripped 4 bases from V and 8 bases from J, with 20 bases between. Germline CDR1 and CDR2: MGHRA and YSYEKL. This CDR3 contains 15 residues. The V and J genes are TRBV4-1 and TRBJ1-2; D may be TRBD1 (6 bases). The clonotype was recovered from an adult in good health. The input for sequencing was peripheral blood, taken on day 0 of AZD1222 vaccination. CDR3 coding DNA: TGCGCCAGCAGCCCTCCCGGGACAAAATATAGGGGCTACACCTTC. Protein product: CASSPPGTKYRGYTF.